The 17 T cell receptor beta chains below were found in one sample sequenced in a study of cytomegalovirus exposure and HLA in healthy donors. Here immunoSEQ multiplex PCR was the method, and the copy in TCRdb shows in-frame clones only, minus some. The table shows about 200,000 clones, with 80% to 90% occurring only once. Sequencing was performed on PBMCs. The receptors derive from a woman between 25 and 40 years old in good health and CMV-seronegative.

The chain has TRBV2 and TRBJ2-1, with 7 bases matching TRBD2. This CDR3 has 17 amino acids. CDR1 and CDR2 from the germline V gene are SNHLY and FYNNEI. Trimming at V came to 5 bases and at J to 2 bases, leaving 12 bases not matched to a gene. The CDR3: CASSPRTRSPTYNEQFF. Here the CDR3 DNA reads TGTGCCAGCAGTCCCCGGACTAGATCCCCAACCTACAATGAGCAGTTCTTC.

This clone appeared a few times. The chain has TRBV18 and TRBJ1-1; D gene uncertain. Trimming removed 2 bases from V and 1 base from J, with 14 bases in between. Germline CDR1 and CDR2: KGHSH and LQKENI. The CDR3 spans 16 residues. CDR3 sequence: CASSPGRTPTNTEAFF. DNA for the CDR3: TGTGCCAGCTCACCAGGAAGGACTCCAACGAACACTGAAGCTTTCTTT.

The J gene is TRBJ2-3, the V gene TRBV5-1; D might be TRBD2 (5 bases). There are 14 residues in the CDR3. Germline CDR1 is SGHRS and CDR2 is YFSETQ. V was cut by 4 bases and J by 0 bases, with 9 bases left in between. CDR3 region: CASSVGGSTDTQYF. CDR3 coding DNA: TGCGCCAGCAGCGTCGGAGGTAGCACAGATACGCAGTATTTT.

This clone occurred once. V usage is TRBV28 and J usage is TRBJ1-5; 8 nucleotides line up with TRBD1. The trim removed 5 bases at V and 6 bases at J, leaving 12 bases unmatched. Germline assignment: CDR1 MDHEN and CDR2 SYDVKM. The CDR3 is made up of 16 amino acids. DNA of the CDR3: TGTGCCAGCAGTCCCTTCGGACAGGGTGGAGGTCAGCCCCAGCATTTT. The encoded protein is CASSPFGQGGGQPQHF.

The chain is built from TRBV5-1 and TRBJ2-1; TRBD1 might be the D (6 bases). CDR3 length equals 12 residues. The germline V gene has CDR1 SGHRS and CDR2 YFSETQ. Between the trimmed V and J ends, which lost 6 bases and 5 bases, there was a span of 9 bases. The DNA for the CDR3 is TGCGCCAGCACTAGGACAGACAATGAGCAGTTCTTC. It is translated as CASTRTDNEQFF. Full variable domain (remainder filled in from reference TRBV5-1 and TRBJ2-1): KAGVTQTPRYLIKTRGQQVTLSCSPISGHRSVSWYQQTPGQGLQFLFEYFSETQRNKGNFPGRFSGRQFSNSRSEMNVSTLELGDSALYLCASTRTDNEQFFGPGTRLTVL.

CDR3 region: CASSLATSGGPSYEQYF. The DNA of the CDR3 is TGCGCCAGCAGCTTGGCGACTAGCGGGGGCCCCTCCTACGAGCAGTACTTC. The chain links TRBV5-1 to TRBJ2-7; 12 nucleotides match TRBD2. V was pared by 0 bases and J by 0 bases, with 4 bases of the junction left unmatched. Germline V gene sequence: CDR1 SGHRS, CDR2 YFSETQ. The CDR3 has 17 residues.

The V and J genes are TRBV11-3 and TRBJ1-1, with D tentatively TRBD1 (6 bases). V shed 5 bases and J shed 5 bases, with 21 bases lying between them. Germline CDR1 and CDR2: SGHNT and YENEEA. The CDR3 is 16 amino acids. The DNA for the CDR3 is TGTGCCAGCAGCCCTCGACATGGGGGCGGAGAAACTGAAGCTTTCTTT. Translated: CASSPRHGGGETEAFF.

This chain links TRBV27 with TRBJ1-5; D not certain. Trimming stripped 5 bases from V and 0 bases from J, with 11 bases between. Germline V gives CDR1 MNHEY, CDR2 SMNVEV (reference sequence). This CDR3 is 15 amino acids long. The CDR3 protein is CASSIGVDSNQPQHF. As DNA, the CDR3 is TGTGCCAGCAGTATCGGAGTAGATAGCAATCAGCCCCAGCATTTT.

The chain joins TRBV28 to TRBJ2-4, with TRBD2 as a possible D gene (5 bases). The CDR3 is 17 residues long. Germline V gene data show CDR1 as MDHEN and CDR2 as SYDVKM. Trimming removed 7 bases from V and 0 bases from J, with 19 bases in between. The DNA of the CDR3 is TGTGCCAGCATCAAGAGGGCCACTGGGCTAGCCAAAAACATTCAGTACTTC. It is translated as CASIKRATGLAKNIQYF. The complete variable domain, with remaining parts taken from reference TRBV28 and TRBJ2-4, reads DVKVTQSSRYLVKRTGEKVFLECVQDMDHENMFWYRQDPGLGLRLIYFSYDVKMKEKGDIPEGYSVSREKKERFSLILESASTNQTSMYLCASIKRATGLAKNIQYFGAGTRLSVL.

V is TRBV27 and J is TRBJ2-7, with 13 bases lining up with TRBD2. The V gene end was trimmed by 8 bases and the J gene end by 4 bases; junction bases not matched to a gene: 5. This CDR3 contains 14 residues. Germline loops: CDR1 MNHEY, CDR2 SMNVEV (reference sequence). Written as DNA, the CDR3 is TGTGCCAGCGGGTCACTAGCGGGGGGGTACGAGCAGTACTTC. It is translated as CASGSLAGGYEQYF.

The V call is TRBV4-1, the J call TRBJ1-5; no reliable D call. The CDR3 covers 15 residues. Germline-derived CDR1 and CDR2 are MGHRA and YSYEKL. The ends were cut back, 0 bases at V and 1 base at J, with 7 bases in the middle. CDR3 protein: CASSQDPVSNQPQHF. CDR3 coding DNA: TGCGCCAGCAGCCAAGATCCGGTAAGCAATCAGCCCCAGCATTTT.

V gene TRBV11-2 combines with J gene TRBJ1-2; weak D call: TRBD1 (5 bases). CDR3 length equals 16 residues. The germline V gene encodes CDR1 SGHAT and CDR2 FQNNGV. The V end lost 8 bases, the J end lost 4 bases, and 23 bases lay between the germline ends. CDR3 loop: CASALEETATPYGYTF. The CDR3 DNA reads as TGTGCCAGCGCCTTAGAAGAGACAGCCACCCCCTATGGCTACACCTTC.

The J gene is TRBJ1-1, the V gene TRBV25-1; 7 bases are shared with TRBD1. Looked up from germline, CDR1 is MGHDK and CDR2 is SYGVNS. This CDR3 spans 13 amino acids. Losses at the gene ends were 3 bases for V and 7 bases for J; bases not matched to a gene: 5. CDR3 residues: CASSDPDRFEAFF. CDR3 DNA: TGTGCCAGCAGTGACCCGGACAGGTTTGAAGCTTTCTTT.

The V gene is TRBV5-1, the J gene TRBJ1-5; D is ambiguous. CDR3 length: 14 residues. The V gene's germline CDR1 is SGHRS and CDR2 YFSETQ. Deletions cut 0 bases from V and 0 bases from J, with 4 bases between. Here the CDR3 reads CASSLGSSNQPQHF. In DNA form, the CDR3 reads TGCGCCAGCAGCTTGGGTAGTAGCAATCAGCCCCAGCATTTT. Drawing the rest from reference TRBV5-1 and TRBJ1-5, the complete variable domain is KAGVTQTPRYLIKTRGQQVTLSCSPISGHRSVSWYQQTPGQGLQFLFEYFSETQRNKGNFPGRFSGRQFSNSRSEMNVSTLELGDSALYLCASSLGSSNQPQHFGDGTRLSIL.

J is TRBJ1-4 and V is TRBV7-9; D not certain. The CDR3 covers 17 residues. CDR1 is SEHNR and CDR2 is FQNEAQ in the germline V gene (reference sequence). V was shortened by 0 bases and J by 7 bases, with 18 bases between the two germline ends. CDR3 sequence (DNA): TGTGCCAGCAGCTTAGCTATTTCGAGGGTGGAGAGTGAAAAACTGTTTTTT. It yields the protein CASSLAISRVESEKLFF.

The gene calls are TRBV27 and TRBJ1-6; TRBD1 agrees at 7 bases. Germline V gene data show CDR1 as MNHEY and CDR2 as SMNVEV (reference sequence). V shed 6 bases and J 8 bases; nucleotides not matched to a gene: 7. The CDR3 is 14 residues long. CDR3: CASRSGTEYSPLHF. The CDR3 DNA follows: TGTGCCAGCAGGTCCGGGACAGAGTATTCACCCCTCCACTTT.

The chain recombines TRBV5-6 with TRBJ2-1, with a tentative D call TRBD2 (6 bases). Per the germline V gene, CDR1 is SGHDT and CDR2 is YYEEEE. Deletions cut 0 bases from V and 10 bases from J, with 14 bases between. The CDR3 loop spans 14 amino acids. CDR3 DNA sequence: TGTGCCAGCAGCTTGGAGGTTAGAAGCGGGGAGCAGTTCTTC. Translation gives CASSLEVRSGEQFF.